This is a list of T cell receptor beta chains from one sample in a study of blood T cell repertoires in COVID-19. Some clones are missing from TCRdb's copy, which holds only in-frame ones; the method was immunoSEQ multiplex PCR. The sample carries some 28,000 clones, about 85% recorded once. The material sequenced was peripheral blood. The receptors originated from a human donor in a cohort sampled during active COVID-19. CDR3s include the opening cysteine and the closing phenylalanine or tryptophan. The order of the fields is clone size, J gene, CDR3 length, V gene, D gene, CDR3 DNA, CDR3 protein. A D gene is named only where the DNA matches it firmly. The listing skips clone size in some rows; elsewhere it reads once, few, many or a size class.

. TRBJ1-4 13 TRBV15 . TGTGCCACTAAACTCGGGTATAATGAAAAACTGTTTTTT CATKLGYNEKLFF
. TRBJ1-4 16 TRBV5-1 TRBD1 TGCGCCAGCAGCCAAACGGACAGGGCAACTAATGAAAAACTGTTTTTT CASSQTDRATNEKLFF
. TRBJ1-5 13 TRBV2 . TGTGCCAGCATGTGGGGGCCAAATCAGCCCCAGCATTTT CASMWGPNQPQHF
few TRBJ2-1 20 TRBV14 TRBD2 TGTGCCAGCAGCCAAGTTAAACTAGCGGGAGGAGGGTATTTAGTCGATGAGCAGTTCTTC CASSQVKLAGGGYLVDEQFF
. TRBJ2-3 12 TRBV2 . TGTGCCAGCAGGAGGAGCACAGATACGCAGTATTTT CASRRSTDTQYF
few TRBJ1-1 16 TRBV11-2 . TGTGCCAGCAGCCTTAGGACAACGTCGGTGAACACTGAAGCTTTCTTT CASSLRTTSVNTEAFF
. TRBJ1-6 17 TRBV6-6 TRBD1 TGTGCCAGCACTCGACAGGGGATTAGCTCCTATAATTCACCCCTCCACTTT CASTRQGISSYNSPLHF
. TRBJ2-5 17 TRBV9 TRBD2 TGTGCCAGCAGCGTAGAGGGGAGAGCGGGGGCCCAAGAGACCCAGTACTTC CASSVEGRAGAQETQYF
. TRBJ2-4 14 TRBV11-2 . TGTGCCAGCAGCAAGGGGCTTATCGCGGACATTCAGTACTTC CASSKGLIADIQYF
. TRBJ2-7 15 TRBV30 TRBD2 TGTGCCTGGAGTGAGGGGGCGGGAGGGCAGAACGAGCAGTACTTC CAWSEGAGGQNEQYF
. TRBJ1-1 12 TRBV30 . TGTGCCTGGAACAGGGCGAACACTGAAGCTTTCTTT CAWNRANTEAFF
few TRBJ2-5 16 TRBV7-2 TRBD2 TGTGCCAGCAGCGGGACGGGACTAGCGGTGCAAGAGACCCAGTACTTC CASSGTGLAVQETQYF
. TRBJ1-3 15 TRBV2 TRBD1 TGTGCCAGCAGTGGGGGACAGGGGGCAAGGAACACCATATATTTT CASSGGQGARNTIYF
. TRBJ2-3 16 TRBV29-1 . TGCAGCGTTCTCGCCTGGAGGGCAGGGCGCACAGATACGCAGTATTTT CSVLAWRAGRTDTQYF
. TRBJ1-2 14 TRBV4-1 TRBD1 TGCGCCAGCAGCCAAGGGGGACAGAACTATGGCTACACCTTC CASSQGGQNYGYTF
. TRBJ1-5 14 TRBV12-5 TRBD1 TGTGCTAGTGCCTTGACAGGGGGCAATCAGCCCCAGCATTTT CASALTGGNQPQHF
. TRBJ2-5 14 TRBV7-8 TRBD2 TGTGCCAGCCGCGCGGGACTAGTGGGGGAGACCCAGTACTTC CASRAGLVGETQYF
. TRBJ1-4 16 TRBV6-1 TRBD1 TGTGCCAGCAGTGTCCTGGGGACAGGGGGTAATGAAAAACTGTTTTTT CASSVLGTGGNEKLFF
. TRBJ1-2 14 TRBV5-1 . TGCGCCAGCAGCTTGGCGGGCGGGTTTGGAGGCTACACCTTC CASSLAGGFGGYTF
. TRBJ1-1 15 TRBV6-5 TRBD1 TGTGCCAGCAGCCGGCCGGGACAGGGAATCACTGAAGCTTTCTTT CASSRPGQGITEAFF
. TRBJ1-2 13 TRBV19 . TGTGCCAGTAGGGCCGGGTTAAACTATGGCTACACCTTC CASRAGLNYGYTF
. TRBJ2-2 18 TRBV4-2 . TGTGCCAGCAGCCAAGAAGCGGCCAGTACCCTAAGGTCCGGGGAGCTGTTTTTT CASSQEAASTLRSGELFF
. TRBJ2-7 16 TRBV2 TRBD1 TGTGCCAGCAGTAGGGGCCGGGACAGGGAGTTCTACGAGCAGTACTTC CASSRGRDREFYEQYF
. TRBJ1-2 12 TRBV11-2 . TGTGCCAGCACCCCGGGGGGTTATGGCTACACCTTC CASTPGGYGYTF
once TRBJ2-7 14 TRBV15 . TGTGCCACCAGCAGGGGGGCCCCCTCCTACGAGCAGTACTTC CATSRGAPSYEQYF
once TRBJ2-5 15 TRBV9 TRBD1 TGTGCCAGCAGCGTCTCGACAGGGGAGCAAGAGACCCAGTACTTC CASSVSTGEQETQYF
. TRBJ1-4 12 TRBV6-5 TRBD1 TGTGCCAGCGGGGACAGGGGTGAAAAACTGTTTTTT CASGDRGEKLFF
. TRBJ2-7 12 TRBV29-1 . TGCAGCGCAAGAACGACAGGCTACGAGCAGTACTTC CSARTTGYEQYF
. TRBJ2-1 15 TRBV2 TRBD2 TGTGCCAGCAGTGAAGAAGGACTAGCGGGCACCGAGCAGTTCTTC CASSEEGLAGTEQFF
. TRBJ2-7 15 TRBV18 TRBD2 TGTGCCAGCTCACCGAAACTAGCGGCCCCCTACGAGCAGTACTTC CASSPKLAAPYEQYF
. TRBJ2-1 15 TRBV19 TRBD1 TGTGCCAGTAGTATCGGACAGGGTAGGCTCAATGAGCAGTTCTTC CASSIGQGRLNEQFF
. TRBJ2-1 14 TRBV19 . TGTGCCAGTAGGTCGCGGGCCGCATACAATGAGCAGTTCTTC CASRSRAAYNEQFF
once TRBJ2-2 13 TRBV3-1/TRBV3-2 . TGTGCCAGCAGACTCGGGGGTACCGGGGAGCTGTTTTTT CASRLGGTGELFF
. TRBJ1-4 13 TRBV12-3/TRBV12-4 . TGTGCCAGCAGTTTTGGGGGGGAGGAAAAACTGTTTTTT CASSFGGEEKLFF
. TRBJ2-5 16 TRBV2 TRBD1 TGTGCCAGCAGTGTAGAAGGACAGGTCCTTCGAGAGACCCAGTACTTC CASSVEGQVLRETQYF
. TRBJ1-6 15 TRBV19 TRBD1 TGTGCCAGTAACCAGGCAGGGGGCTATAATTCACCCCTCCACTTT CASNQAGGYNSPLHF
. TRBJ1-5 16 TRBV15 . TGTGCCACCGGGTCAGGGGCACAGGGTCGGTTTCAGCCCCAGCATTTT CATGSGAQGRFQPQHF
. TRBJ2-7 15 TRBV7-8 TRBD1 TGTGCCAGCAGCGCCGGGACAGGGGCAACCTACGAGCAGTACTTC CASSAGTGATYEQYF
. TRBJ2-1 15 TRBV11-2 TRBD2 TGTGCCAGCAGCGTCGCTAGCGGGGGTTACAATGAGCAGTTCTTC CASSVASGGYNEQFF
. TRBJ1-1 15 TRBV6-1 TRBD1 TGTGCCAGCAGTGACCCCCGGGACAGGGGACGTCGAGCTTTCTTT CASSDPRDRGRRAFF
. TRBJ2-5 14 TRBV15 . TGTGCCACCAGCAGCCCTCTGACTAGTGGGTCCCAGTACTTC CATSSPLTSGSQYF
few TRBJ1-3 16 TRBV10-3 . TGTGCCATCAGGGAACACAGCACTTCTTCTGGAAACACCATATATTTT CAIREHSTSSGNTIYF
few TRBJ1-5 14 TRBV6-2/TRBV6-3 . TGTGCCAGCAGTTACCCGGGGGGCGGACAGCCCCAGCATTTT CASSYPGGGQPQHF
. TRBJ1-2 14 TRBV5-1 . TGCGCCAGCAGCATGGATCCGGGAAACTATGGCTACACCTTC CASSMDPGNYGYTF
. TRBJ2-5 15 TRBV27 TRBD2 TGTGCCAGCAGGGCACTGGGGGGGAGTTGGGAGACCCAGTACTTC CASRALGGSWETQYF
. TRBJ2-6 17 TRBV6-1 . TGTGCCAGCAGTGAACGCGGGCTCTACTCTGGGGCCAACGTCCTGACTTTC CASSERGLYSGANVLTF